What follows are 22 T cell receptor beta chains derived from one specimen sequenced in a study of breast tumors, draining lymph nodes, adjacent tissues. Breast cancer patients provided tissue from their axillary draining lymph nodes. TCRdb passed the multiplex PCR reads through MiXCR, listing each CDR3 protein once. This sample has about 220,000 distinct CDR3 sequences; less than 40% occur once, and the top ten carry 3% to 4.5%. Sequencing was carried out using axillary lymph node tissue. The receptors derive from a female donor with breast cancer. Some clones in this sample may be carry-over from other donors' samples.

As to this clonotype: A single base separates this from a much larger clone, so it may be a read error. The J gene is TRBJ1-2, the V gene TRBV19; tentatively, D is TRBD1 (6 bases). Germline CDR1 and CDR2: LNHDA and SQIVND (reference sequence). CDR3 length: 14 residues. The CDR3 here is CVSSLLGGLGGYTF. The CDR3, as DNA: TGTGTCAGTAGTCTCCTTGGGGGGCTAGGTGGCTACACCTTC.

The table lists this clonotype with many counts. The chain couples TRBV24-1 to TRBJ2-2; TRBD2 might be the D (6 bases). The CDR3 runs to 13 residues. V was shortened by 5 bases and J by 3 bases, with 6 bases between the two germline ends. Germline CDR1 KGHDR, CDR2 SFDVKD. The CDR3 here is CATSAGDTGELFF. In DNA form, the CDR3 reads TGTGCCACCAGTGCGGGAGACACCGGGGAGCTGTTTTTT.

This clonotype was counted many times. V is TRBV15 and J is TRBJ2-1; 7 bases align to TRBD2. The trim removed 1 base at V and 7 bases at J, leaving 4 bases unmatched. This CDR3 has 14 amino acids. Germline values: CDR1 LNHNV, CDR2 YYDKDF (reference sequence). The CDR3 bases are TGTGCCACCAGCAGAGGCGGGAGTGGAAATGAGCAGTTCTTC. Its protein is CATSRGGSGNEQFF.

This clonotype was counted many times. This chain links TRBV5-1 with TRBJ1-4; perhaps TRBD1 as D (5 bases). Between the trimmed V and J ends, which lost 0 bases and 7 bases, there was a span of 13 bases. The CDR3 extends over 15 amino acids. The germline V gene encodes CDR1 SGHRS and CDR2 YFSETQ. The CDR3 is CASSLAQGAGEKLFF. The CDR3 nucleotides are TGCGCCAGCAGCTTGGCCCAAGGGGCAGGTGAAAAACTGTTTTTT.

This clonotype was detected ten times or more. The V and J genes are TRBV18 and TRBJ2-7, with D possibly TRBD1 on 5 matching bases. The V gene lost 3 bases and the J gene lost 6 bases, with 12 bases spanning the gap. CDR1 and CDR2 from the germline V gene are KGHSH and LQKENI. The CDR3 is 13 amino acids. CDR3 bases: TGTGCCAGCTCACCCCTGGACATCGGCGAGCAGTACTTC. The encoded protein is CASSPLDIGEQYF.

This clonotype was detected only a few times. A much larger clone lies a single base off, so this may be a read error. The chain links TRBV5-1 to TRBJ2-1; D is unclear. With 1 base removed from V and 8 bases from J, the gap between germline ends came to 19 bases. The CDR3 runs 16 residues. Germline CDR1 reads SGHRS; CDR2 reads YFSETQ. The DNA for the CDR3 is TGCGCCAGCAGCTTGACATCGGGTACGTTCGGGCATGAGCAGTTCTTC. It specifies CASSLTSGTFGHEQFF.

This clonotype was counted at least ten times. V and J are TRBV12-3 or TRBV12-4 and TRBJ1-5; possibly TRBD1 for D (6 bases). With 3 bases removed from V and 3 bases from J, the gap between germline ends came to 9 bases. The CDR3 runs 14 residues. The CDR3 sequence is CASSFSGDNQPQHF. For the CDR3, the DNA is TGTGCCAGCAGTTTCTCAGGGGACAATCAGCCCCAGCATTTT.

This clonotype occurred many times. V and J are TRBV11-3 and TRBJ2-2, with 11 bases identical to TRBD1. CDR1 is SGHNT and CDR2 is YENEEA in the germline V gene. The V and J ends lost 5 bases and 3 bases, in that order; junction bases with no gene match: 5. CDR3 size: 16 residues. The CDR3 nucleotides read TGTGCCAGCAGCACAAGGACAGGGGGCGACACCGGGGAGCTGTTTTTT. Its protein is CASSTRTGGDTGELFF.

About this clonotype: This may arise from a read error, as a much more abundant clone is one base away. This chain connects TRBV5-6 to TRBJ1-2, with 8 bases that match TRBD1. The CDR3 is 15 amino acids. J was trimmed by 8 bases and V by 3 bases; bases with no gene match: 12. Per germline, CDR1 SGHDT and CDR2 YYEEEE. CDR3 in amino acids: CASSWAGGRLQGYTF. The CDR3 DNA follows: TGTGCCAGCAGCTGGGCAGGGGGCCGTCTTCAGGGCTACACCTTC.

This clonotype was detected only once. The genes are TRBV2 and TRBJ1-2; a weak D match, TRBD1 (6 bases). This CDR3 spans 12 amino acids. The V gene's germline CDR1 is SNHLY and CDR2 FYNNEI. V was pared by 7 bases and J by 1 base, with 7 bases between. CDR3 protein: CASTGHNYGYTF. In DNA form, the CDR3 reads TGTGCCAGCACGGGACATAACTATGGCTACACCTTC.

There are many counts of this clonotype. The chain is built from TRBV2 and TRBJ2-3; weak D call: TRBD2 (6 bases). CDR3 length: 13 residues. The germline gives CDR1 SNHLY, CDR2 FYNNEI. V lost 7 bases, J lost 0 bases, and 8 bases lay in between. The CDR3 loop is CASTRDSTDTQYF. The CDR3 DNA is TGTGCCAGCACGCGGGACAGCACAGATACGCAGTATTTT.

This clonotype was seen a few times. The chain has TRBV30 and TRBJ1-3, with a weak D call TRBD1 (6 bases). The CDR3 has 14 amino acids. Germline V CDR1 and CDR2: GTSNPN, SVGIG (reference sequence). The V and J ends lost 7 bases and 0 bases respectively, with 13 bases between them. CDR3 nucleotide sequence: TGTGCCTTGCCGGGACACGACTCTGGAAACACCATATATTTT. This codes for CALPGHDSGNTIYF.

This sequence joins TRBV2 and TRBJ2-7; 7 positions match TRBD1. This CDR3 is built from 14 residues. V was clipped by 7 bases and J by 5 bases; unmatched bases: 11. Germline V lookup: CDR1 SNHLY, CDR2 FYNNEI. The CDR3 here is CASNPQTGTNEQYF. The CDR3 nucleotides read TGTGCCAGCAACCCTCAGACAGGGACGAACGAGCAGTACTTC.

With regard to this clonotype: This likely comes from a read error, as the CDR3 has no conserved phenylalanine or tryptophan at its end. The chain combines TRBV6-2 or TRBV6-3 with TRBJ1-5; the D gene is possibly TRBD1 (6 bases). CDR3 length equals 16 residues. The V end lost 3 bases, the J end lost 0 bases, and 12 bases lay between the germline ends. Germline V lookup: CDR1 MNHEY, CDR2 SVGEGT. CDR3: CASSYGQGHSNQPQHL. The CDR3 nucleotides are TGTGCCAGCAGTTATGGTCAGGGACATAGCAATCAGCCCCAGCATCTT.

Notes on this clonotype: A read error is possible here, since a much larger clone lies one base away. The chain joins TRBV28 to TRBJ2-7; TRBD1 matches at 10 bases. Germline V lookup: CDR1 MDHEN, CDR2 SYDVKM. CDR3 size: 13 residues. The CDR3 spells CASSLWTGGEQCF. The CDR3 coding sequence is TGTGCCAGCAGTTTATGGACAGGGGGCGAGCAGTGCTTC.

The gene calls are TRBV7-6 and TRBJ1-4; the D gene is possibly TRBD1 (5 bases). The J call is uncertain, as TRBJ1-5 better fits the DNA end. The V gene's germline CDR1 is SGHVS and CDR2 FNYEAQ. The CDR3 loop spans 16 amino acids. The CDR3 here is CASSFGTSGVGQPQHF. In DNA, the CDR3 is TGTGCCAGCAGCTTCGGGACTAGCGGGGTTGGCCAGCCCCAGCATTTT.

In its sample, this clonotype was seen many times. The gene calls are TRBV6-4 and TRBJ1-3; 11 bases map to TRBD1. The V gene end was trimmed by 6 bases and the J gene end by 0 bases; junction bases not matched to a gene: 13. The germline gives CDR1 MRHNA, CDR2 SNTAGT. This CDR3 has 19 amino acids. The CDR3 DNA follows: TGTGCCAGCAGGGTCCGAGGGACAGGGGGTTGTTGCTCTGGAAACACCATATATTTT. The encoded protein is CASRVRGTGGCCSGNTIYF.

This clonotype has just one count. This rearrangement joins TRBV2 to TRBJ2-3; D may be TRBD2 (5 bases). The V gene lost 1 base and the J gene lost 5 bases, with 7 bases spanning the gap. CDR1 is SNHLY, CDR2 FYNNEI, per germline. The CDR3 covers 13 residues. Here the CDR3 reads CASSEERVDTQYF. CDR3 DNA sequence: TGTGCCAGCAGTGAAGAGAGGGTAGATACGCAGTATTTT.

This clonotype was found once. This chain connects TRBV25-1 to TRBJ2-1; D is unclear. CDR3 length: 15 amino acids. V shed 0 bases and J shed 7 bases, with 13 bases lying between them. CDR1 and CDR2 from the germline V gene are MGHDK and SYGVNS. The CDR3 region has the DNA TGTGCCAGCAGTGAATATCAAACAGTGATTAATGAGCAGTTCTTC. This sequence encodes CASSEYQTVINEQFF.

In its sample, this clonotype was seen many times. This sequence joins TRBV11-2 and TRBJ2-1; TRBD1 aligns across 9 bases. Germline CDR1 SGHAT, CDR2 FQNNGV. This CDR3 contains 13 residues. J gave up 7 bases and V 3 bases, and 1 base lay outside the gene matches. The CDR3 DNA reads as TGTGCCAGCAGCTTGACAGGGGGAAATGAGCAGTTCTTC. Its protein product is CASSLTGGNEQFF.

This clonotype was seen many times. This chain joins TRBV19 and TRBJ2-5, with D perhaps matching TRBD2 (6 bases). CDR1 and CDR2 from the germline V gene are LNHDA and SQIVND (reference sequence). The CDR3 runs 15 residues. The V end lost 6 bases, the J end lost 2 bases, and 16 bases lay between the germline ends. CDR3 sequence: CASRESGEGQETQYF. CDR3 DNA: TGTGCCAGTAGAGAGTCGGGAGAGGGGCAAGAGACCCAGTACTTC.

The V and J genes are TRBV7-6 and TRBJ1-6, with a weak D call TRBD1 (5 bases). Trimming removed 1 base from V and 9 bases from J, with 13 bases in between. The CDR3 loop spans 15 amino acids. Looked up from germline, CDR1 is SGHVS and CDR2 is FNYEAQ. CDR3 sequence reads: CASSLGRRGSSPLHF. CDR3 DNA sequence: TGTGCCAGCAGCTTAGGACGGCGGGGGAGTTCACCCCTCCACTTT.